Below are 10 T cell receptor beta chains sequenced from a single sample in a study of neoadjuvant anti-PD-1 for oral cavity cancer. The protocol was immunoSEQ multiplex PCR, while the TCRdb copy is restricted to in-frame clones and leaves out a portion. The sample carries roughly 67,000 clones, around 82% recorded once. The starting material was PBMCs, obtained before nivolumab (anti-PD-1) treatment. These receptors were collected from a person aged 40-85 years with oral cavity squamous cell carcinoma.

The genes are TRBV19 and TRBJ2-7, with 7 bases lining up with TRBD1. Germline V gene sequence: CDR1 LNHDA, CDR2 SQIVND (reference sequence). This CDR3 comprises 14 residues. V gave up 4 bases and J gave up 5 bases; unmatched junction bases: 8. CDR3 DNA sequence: TGTGCCAGTAGTAACCAGGGGGAAAGTAACGAGCAGTACTTC. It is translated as CASSNQGESNEQYF.

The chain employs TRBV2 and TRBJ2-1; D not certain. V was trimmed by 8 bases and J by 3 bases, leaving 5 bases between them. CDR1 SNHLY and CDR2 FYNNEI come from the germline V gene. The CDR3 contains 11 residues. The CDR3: CASGIYNEQFF. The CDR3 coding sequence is TGTGCCAGCGGGATCTACAATGAGCAGTTCTTC. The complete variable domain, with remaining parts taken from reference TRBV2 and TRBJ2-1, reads EPEVTQTPSHQVTQMGQEVILRCVPISNHLYFYWYRQILGQKVEFLVSFYNNEISEKSEIFDDQFSVERPDGSNFTLKIRSTKLEDSAMYFCASGIYNEQFFGPGTRLTVL.

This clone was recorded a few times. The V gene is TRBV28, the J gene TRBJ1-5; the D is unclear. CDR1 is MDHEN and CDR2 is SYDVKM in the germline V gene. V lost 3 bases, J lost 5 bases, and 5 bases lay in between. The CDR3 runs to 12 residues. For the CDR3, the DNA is TGTGCCAGCAGTTTGTCCCATCAGCCCCAGCATTTT. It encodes CASSLSHQPQHF.

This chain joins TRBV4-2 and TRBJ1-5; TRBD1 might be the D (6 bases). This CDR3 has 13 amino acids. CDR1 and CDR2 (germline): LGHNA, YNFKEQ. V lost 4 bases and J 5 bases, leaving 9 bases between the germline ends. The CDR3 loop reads CASSRDTYQPQHF. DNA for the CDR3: TGTGCCAGCAGCCGGGACACCTATCAGCCCCAGCATTTT.

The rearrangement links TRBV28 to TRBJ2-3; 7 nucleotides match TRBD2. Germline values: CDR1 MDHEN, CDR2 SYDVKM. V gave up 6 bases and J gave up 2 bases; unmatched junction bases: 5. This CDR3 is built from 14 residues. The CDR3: CASRPSGYTDTQYF. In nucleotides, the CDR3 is TGTGCCAGCAGACCTAGCGGTTACACAGATACGCAGTATTTT.

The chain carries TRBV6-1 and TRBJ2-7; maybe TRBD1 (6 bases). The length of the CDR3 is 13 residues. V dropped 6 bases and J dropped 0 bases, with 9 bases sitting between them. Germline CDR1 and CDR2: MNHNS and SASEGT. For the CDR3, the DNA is TGTGCCAGCAGCGTGGACAGCTCCTACGAGCAGTACTTC. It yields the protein CASSVDSSYEQYF.

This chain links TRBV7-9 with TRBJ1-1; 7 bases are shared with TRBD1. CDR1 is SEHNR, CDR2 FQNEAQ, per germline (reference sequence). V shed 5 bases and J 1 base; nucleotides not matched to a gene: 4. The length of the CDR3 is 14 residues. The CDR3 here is CASSLGTANTEAFF. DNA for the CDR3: TGTGCCAGCAGCCTCGGGACAGCGAACACTGAAGCTTTCTTT.

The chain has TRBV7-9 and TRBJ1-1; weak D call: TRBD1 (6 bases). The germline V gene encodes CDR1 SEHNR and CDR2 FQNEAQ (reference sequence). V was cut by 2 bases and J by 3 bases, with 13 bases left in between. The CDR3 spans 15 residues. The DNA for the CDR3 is TGTGCCAGCAGCTTAAGGGGGGCCAGTTACACTGAAGCTTTCTTT. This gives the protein CASSLRGASYTEAFF.

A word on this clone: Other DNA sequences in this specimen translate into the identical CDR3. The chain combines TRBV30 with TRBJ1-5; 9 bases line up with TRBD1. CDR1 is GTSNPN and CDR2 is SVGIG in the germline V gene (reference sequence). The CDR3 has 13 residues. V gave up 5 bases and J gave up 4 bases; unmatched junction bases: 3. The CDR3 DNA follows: TGTGCCTGGTCGGGACAGGGAAATCAGCCCCAGCATTTT. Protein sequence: CAWSGQGNQPQHF. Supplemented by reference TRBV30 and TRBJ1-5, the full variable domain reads SQTIHQWPATLVQPVGSPLSLECTVEGTSNPNLYWYRQAAGRGLQLLFYSVGIGQISSEVPQNLSASRPQDRQFILSSKKLLLSDSGFYLCAWSGQGNQPQHFGDGTRLSIL.

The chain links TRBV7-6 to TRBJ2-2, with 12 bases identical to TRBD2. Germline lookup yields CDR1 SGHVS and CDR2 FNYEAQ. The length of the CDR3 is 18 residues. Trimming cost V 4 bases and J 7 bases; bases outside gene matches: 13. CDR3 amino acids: CASSSVPSGGARIGELFF. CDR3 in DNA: TGTGCCAGCAGCTCGGTCCCTAGCGGGGGGGCTCGGATCGGGGAGCTGTTTTTT.